What follows are 5 T cell receptor beta chains derived from one specimen sequenced in a study of T-cell memory formation after mild COVID-19. TCRdb passed the 5' RACE reads through MiXCR, listing each CDR3 protein once. The sample lists about 180,000 distinct CDR3 sequences, about 18% occurring once. The sample was PBMCs or a T cell subset sorted from them (not recorded which). These receptors came from a man aged 18-30 years who had mild COVID-19 (a few samples of this study predate the infection). Cell type and time point are not known.

This chain joins TRBV6-2 or TRBV6-3 and TRBJ1-5, with 7 bases matching TRBD1. This CDR3 is built from 13 residues. Germline trimming cut 6 bases from V and 7 bases from J; bases unmatched to any gene: 6. The germline V gene encodes CDR1 MNHEY and CDR2 SVGEGT. CDR3 DNA sequence: TGTGCCAGCAGAACAGGGGTGAGCCAGCCCCAGCATTTT. Its protein product is CASRTGVSQPQHF.

The chain combines TRBV7-2 with TRBJ1-2; D is possibly TRBD1 (6 bases). This CDR3 region has 15 residues. Per the germline V gene, CDR1 is SGHTA and CDR2 is FQGNSA. The V and J ends lost 3 bases and 11 bases respectively, with 22 bases between them. The CDR3 DNA sequence: TGTGCCAGCAGCTTTGTAGGGGGGCGGCCGGGACGTTACACCTTC. This gives the protein CASSFVGGRPGRYTF.

CDR3: CASCHPQGNEQFF. The CDR3, as DNA: TGTGCCAGCTGTCATCCCCAGGGAAATGAGCAGTTCTTC. The chain has TRBV12-3 or TRBV12-4 and TRBJ2-1, with D possibly being TRBD1 (5 bases). Trimming took 8 bases from V and 7 from J, leaving 15 bases between them. The CDR3 length is 13 residues.

V and J are TRBV20-1 and TRBJ2-5; D is possibly TRBD2 (5 bases). Germline-derived CDR1 and CDR2 are DFQATT and SNEGSKA (reference sequence). The CDR3 is 16 amino acids. Trimming stripped 1 base from V and 4 bases from J, with 19 bases between. CDR3 DNA sequence: TGCAGTGCTAGAGGACCCTCGGGGAAGTCCGGAGAGACCCAGTACTTC. It codes for CSARGPSGKSGETQYF.

This clonotype was detected only a few times. The V call is TRBV20-1, the J call TRBJ2-1; TRBD2 matches at 11 bases. This CDR3 has 14 residues. With 6 bases clipped from V and 5 bases from J, the junction kept 6 bases outside the gene matches. Germline V lookup: CDR1 DFQATT, CDR2 SNEGSKA (reference sequence). The CDR3 DNA is TGCAGTGCCCCGCCTAGCGGGGGGAACAATGAGCAGTTCTTC. Encoded protein: CSAPPSGGNNEQFF.